One sample yielded the 27 T cell receptor beta chains listed below, sequenced in a study of OX40 agonist ivuxolimab in advanced cancers. Libraries were constructed by the immunoSEQ multiplex PCR assay. In TCRdb, the immuneACCESS table is reduced to in-frame sequences with V and J assigned. These tables do not hold every clone; where another copy was compared, an unresolved V gene accounts for under half, and the others remain unexplained. For this sample the table gives about 72,000 clones, of which 75% to 90% were detected only once. Together, the top ten hold 9.5% to 12% of the sample. This material consisted of CD4+ or CD8+ T cells sorted from blood, taken in a trial of the OX40 agonist ivuxolimab. The receptors come from an adult with an advanced solid tumor such as melanoma, head and neck, liver or kidney cancer.

The chain has TRBV11-3 and TRBJ2-7; TRBD2 aligns across 9 bases. V lost 7 bases, J lost 6 bases, and 10 bases stayed unmatched. Germline values: CDR1 SGHNT, CDR2 YENEEA. This CDR3 spans 14 amino acids. The CDR3 region is CASILLAGGVEQYF. CDR3 bases: TGTGCCAGCATCCTTCTTGCGGGAGGGGTCGAGCAGTACTTC.

CDR3 in amino acids: CASSFLNEQFF. The DNA of the CDR3 is TGTGCCAGCAGTTTTCTGAATGAGCAGTTCTTC. V and J are TRBV28 and TRBJ2-1; D is undetermined. This CDR3 comprises 11 residues. V lost 3 bases and J lost 7, with 4 bases in between. Looked up from germline, CDR1 is MDHEN and CDR2 is SYDVKM. Full variable domain (outside the CDR3, taken from reference TRBV28 and TRBJ2-1): DVKVTQSSRYLVKRTGEKVFLECVQDMDHENMFWYRQDPGLGLRLIYFSYDVKMKEKGDIPEGYSVSREKKERFSLILESASTNQTSMYLCASSFLNEQFFGPGTRLTVL.

This chain connects TRBV28 to TRBJ2-7; D might be TRBD1 or TRBD2, each matching 5 bases. Germline assignment: CDR1 MDHEN and CDR2 SYDVKM. CDR3 length: 15 residues. Trimming cost V 3 bases and J 0 bases, with 12 bases left between them. CDR3 protein: CASSFGTWSSYEQYF. In nucleotides, the CDR3 is TGTGCCAGCAGTTTCGGGACGTGGAGCTCCTACGAGCAGTACTTC.

A few counts support this clone. The rearrangement uses TRBV6-5 and TRBJ2-7; D might be TRBD1 (5 bases). The CDR3 runs to 13 residues. Trimming removed 6 bases from V and 6 bases from J, with 15 bases in between. Germline loops: CDR1 MNHEY, CDR2 SVGAGI. The CDR3 coding sequence is TGTGCCAGCAGGGGGCTTCGTGGGATCGAGCAGTACTTC. This codes for CASRGLRGIEQYF.

This rearrangement joins TRBV7-9 to TRBJ2-3; 10 nucleotides match TRBD2. The CDR3 runs 18 residues. In germline, CDR1 is SEHNR, CDR2 FQNEAQ (reference sequence). The J segment lost 2 bases and the V segment lost 4 bases, leaving 12 bases of the junction unmatched. This CDR3 is CASSSDQWTSGITDTQYF. The CDR3 coding sequence is TGTGCCAGCAGCTCCGATCAGTGGACTAGCGGTATCACAGATACGCAGTATTTT.

The chain carries TRBV9 and TRBJ2-5, with 8 bases aligning to TRBD2. V gave up 2 bases and J gave up 4 bases; unmatched junction bases: 4. The CDR3 is 14 amino acids. Per the germline V gene, CDR1 is SGDLS and CDR2 is YYNGEE. CDR3 in amino acids: CASSVSGGRETQYF. Here the CDR3 DNA reads TGTGCCAGCAGCGTTTCGGGGGGGCGAGAGACCCAGTACTTC.

The count of this clone is one. The same CDR3 also results from other DNA sequences found in this sample. The rearrangement uses TRBV6-1 and TRBJ2-7, with D maybe TRBD2 (6 bases). Germline CDR1 is MNHNS and CDR2 is SASEGT. The CDR3 sequence is 14 residues long. V dropped 5 bases and J dropped 0 bases, with 11 bases sitting between them. The CDR3 bases are TGTGCCAGCAGTCACGGAGCGGGCTCCTACGAGCAGTACTTC. Its translation is CASSHGAGSYEQYF.

V usage is TRBV11-2 and J usage is TRBJ2-7; D ambiguous. Germline CDR1 is SGHAT and CDR2 is FQNNGV. This CDR3 region has 14 residues. V was trimmed by 1 base and J by 2 bases, leaving 9 bases between them. The CDR3 DNA reads as TGTGCCAGCAGCTTAGGTTACGGAACCTACGAGCAGTACTTC. Translating gives CASSLGYGTYEQYF.

The table lists this clone with a count of one. CDR3 loop: CASSQYQDDYGYTF. CDR3 nucleotides: TGTGCCAGCAGCCAATATCAGGACGACTATGGCTACACCTTC. The chain employs TRBV7-2 and TRBJ1-2; no clear D gene. The V end was cut by 5 bases, the J end by 3 bases, with 13 bases between. Looked up from germline, CDR1 is SGHTA and CDR2 is FQGNSA. The CDR3 is 14 amino acids.

The sample holds a few counts of this clone. The V and J genes are TRBV5-5 and TRBJ2-3, with 15 bases lining up with TRBD2. CDR1 SGHKS and CDR2 YYEKEE come from the germline V gene (reference sequence). The CDR3 is 19 amino acids. The trim removed 0 bases at V and 6 bases at J, leaving 11 bases unmatched. For the CDR3, the DNA is TGTGCCAGCAGCTTGGGGTACGGACTAGCGGGAGGGCCTGAGGATACGCAGTATTTT. Its translation is CASSLGYGLAGGPEDTQYF.

This clone was picked up one time. V gene TRBV28 combines with J gene TRBJ2-7; 11 bases are shared with TRBD2. The CDR3 spans 15 residues. The ends lost 3 bases at V and 6 bases at J; junction bases unmatched: 7. Germline CDR1 MDHEN, CDR2 SYDVKM. The CDR3 coding sequence is TGTGCCAGCAGTTTCTGGCTAGCGGGAGGTAGCGAGCAGTACTTC. Its translation: CASSFWLAGGSEQYF.

This chain joins TRBV5-1 and TRBJ2-5, with 7 bases identical to TRBD2. Germline V CDR1 and CDR2: SGHRS, YFSETQ. This CDR3 is 13 amino acids long. The V segment lost 7 bases and the J segment 2 bases; nucleotides outside the gene matches: 5. The CDR3 sequence: CASSRTRQETQYF. Here the CDR3 DNA reads TGCGCCAGCTCGCGGACTAGGCAAGAGACCCAGTACTTC.

The chain combines TRBV12-2 with TRBJ2-5; whether TRBD1, the table's D call, matches the DNA was not checked. TRBV12-2 is a recognized pseudogene. This CDR3 comprises 15 residues. The CDR3 DNA sequence: TGTGCAAGTCGCTTTGGGACAGGGGGCCAAGAGACCCAGTACTTC. The encoded protein is CASRFGTGGQETQYF.

The gene calls are TRBV7-9 and TRBJ2-7, with D unclear. V dropped 7 bases and J dropped 5 bases, with 15 bases sitting between them. Germline lookup yields CDR1 SEHNR and CDR2 FQNEAQ (reference sequence). This CDR3 spans 13 amino acids. The CDR3 DNA reads as TGTGCCAGCACCTCTCCCCTTTCCCACGAGCAGTACTTC. This sequence encodes CASTSPLSHEQYF.

The chain combines TRBV2 with TRBJ2-5, with D possibly TRBD1 on 6 matching bases. CDR1 is SNHLY, CDR2 FYNNEI, per germline. Trimming removed 7 bases from V and 5 bases from J, with 26 bases in between. The CDR3 is 17 amino acids. In DNA form, the CDR3 reads TGTGCCAGCATCCCCGTCGGTAGGGGGAGTCGGGCGGAGACCCAGTACTTC. Encoded protein: CASIPVGRGSRAETQYF.

The V gene is TRBV19, the J gene TRBJ1-5; 7 bases fit TRBD1. Germline CDR1 is LNHDA and CDR2 is SQIVND (reference sequence). CDR3 length: 16 residues. V dropped 5 bases and J dropped 7; count of bases not matched to a gene: 14. The CDR3 bases are TGTGCCAGTAGTGCCCGACAGGGATCGTCGCGCCAGCCCCAGCATTTT. Translating gives CASSARQGSSRQPQHF. Based on the CDR3 plus reference TRBV19 and TRBJ1-5, the full variable domain is DGGITQSPKYLFRKEGQNVTLSCEQNLNHDAMYWYRQDPGQGLRLIYYSQIVNDFQKGDIAEGYSVSREKKESFPLTVTSAQKNPTAFYLCASSARQGSSRQPQHFGDGTRLSIL.

The chain recombines TRBV5-5 with TRBJ1-6, with D tentatively TRBD1 (6 bases). V dropped 2 bases and J dropped 8 bases, with 17 bases sitting between them. Germline V CDR1 and CDR2: SGHKS, YYEKEE (reference sequence). The CDR3 is made up of 16 amino acids. In DNA, the CDR3 is TGTGCCAGCAGCTTAGGAGTGGGACAATGGGATTCACCCCTCCACTTT. This codes for CASSLGVGQWDSPLHF.

The V gene is TRBV29-1, the J gene TRBJ2-3; perhaps TRBD2 as D (6 bases). Trimming took 1 base from V and 10 from J, leaving 18 bases between them. The CDR3 is made up of 14 amino acids. Germline CDR1 is SQVTM and CDR2 is ANQGSEA. CDR3 DNA: TGCAGCGTTGAAGTACCTGGGGACTTCCCTGCGCAGTATTTT. This codes for CSVEVPGDFPAQYF.

The chain combines TRBV11-2 with TRBJ2-1; weak D call: TRBD1 (6 bases). Per germline, CDR1 SGHAT and CDR2 FQNNGV. This CDR3 has 17 residues. Trimming removed 5 bases at V and 4 bases at J, with 21 bases between. The DNA of the CDR3 is TGTGCCAGCAGCCCCAGGGTTTCCGGGACACTGTACAATGAGCAGTTCTTC. It yields the protein CASSPRVSGTLYNEQFF.

This chain connects TRBV5-1 to TRBJ2-5; 10 bases agree with TRBD2. The J call may be wrong; the DNA end is better matched by TRBJ2-7. The length of the CDR3 is 18 residues. Germline lookup yields CDR1 SGHRS and CDR2 YFSETQ. The CDR3 bases are TGCGCCAGCAGCTTGAGGGTAACGCAGCGGGGGGGCTCCTACGAGCAGTACTTC. Translating it yields CASSLRVTQRGGSYEQYF.

The chain employs TRBV7-3 and TRBJ2-1; TRBD2 matches at 7 bases. The trim removed 1 base at V and 7 bases at J, leaving 4 bases unmatched. CDR3 size: 14 residues. Germline loops: CDR1 SGHTA, CDR2 FQGTGA. In DNA, the CDR3 is TGTGCCAGCAGCTTAAACGGGAGGTCTAATGAGCAGTTCTTC. Translation gives CASSLNGRSNEQFF. Based on the CDR3 plus reference TRBV7-3 and TRBJ2-1, the full variable domain is GAGVSQTPSNKVTEKGKYVELRCDPISGHTALYWYRQSLGQGPEFLIYFQGTGAADDSGLPNDRFFAVRPEGSVSTLKIQRTERGDSAVYLCASSLNGRSNEQFFGPGTRLTVL.

The rearrangement joins TRBV11-2 to TRBJ1-2; no definite D call. V lost 1 base and J lost 8, with 5 bases in between. The CDR3 totals 11 residues. Germline CDR1 and CDR2: SGHAT and FQNNGV. CDR3 residues: CASSLGVGYTF. For the CDR3, the DNA is TGTGCCAGCAGCTTAGGGGTCGGCTACACCTTC.

The J gene is TRBJ1-2, the V gene TRBV29-1, with 7 bases fitting TRBD1. V lost 6 bases, J lost 1 base, and 8 bases stayed unmatched. CDR1 is SQVTM, CDR2 ANQGSEA, per germline. The CDR3 runs 14 residues. CDR3 loop: CSVEGTVVNYGYTF. The CDR3 bases are TGCAGCGTAGAGGGGACAGTAGTTAACTATGGCTACACCTTC.

J is TRBJ2-7 and V is TRBV11-3; D not resolved. Looked up from germline, CDR1 is SGHNT and CDR2 is YENEEA. V was cut by 5 bases and J by 3 bases, with 5 bases left in between. This CDR3 is built from 11 residues. As DNA, the CDR3 is TGTGCCAGCAGCCTATTCTACGAGCAGTACTTC. This encodes CASSLFYEQYF.

This rearrangement joins TRBV6-5 to TRBJ1-5; 9 bases map to TRBD1. The ends lost 6 bases at V and 1 base at J; junction bases unmatched: 4. Germline V lookup: CDR1 MNHEY, CDR2 SVGAGI. The CDR3 is 15 amino acids. CDR3: CASSQQGASNQPQHF. As DNA, the CDR3 is TGTGCCAGCAGCCAACAGGGGGCCAGCAATCAGCCCCAGCATTTT.

The chain carries TRBV11-3 and TRBJ2-2, with D perhaps given as TRBD1 or TRBD2 (5 bases each). V lost 5 bases and J 7 bases, leaving 17 bases between the germline ends. CDR1 is SGHNT and CDR2 is YENEEA in the germline V gene. The length of the CDR3 is 15 residues. CDR3 bases: TGTGCCAGCAGCACGGGACCGTTAGACCACGGGGAGCTGTTTTTT. The encoded protein is CASSTGPLDHGELFF.

The chain combines TRBV18 with TRBJ2-5; 8 bases are a match to TRBD1. The ends lost 2 bases at V and 5 bases at J; junction bases unmatched: 10. The germline gives CDR1 KGHSH, CDR2 LQKENI. The CDR3 spans 16 residues. The CDR3 loop is CASSPVPPGGRETQYF. Here the CDR3 DNA reads TGTGCCAGCTCACCAGTGCCCCCAGGGGGCCGGGAGACCCAGTACTTC. Supplemented by reference TRBV18 and TRBJ2-5, the full variable domain reads NAGVMQNPRHLVRRRGQEARLRCSPMKGHSHVYWYRQLPEEGLKFMVYLQKENIIDESGMPKERFSAEFPKEGPSILRIQQVVRGDSAAYFCASSPVPPGGRETQYFGPGTRLLVL.